This TCR beta chain was recorded in a study of blood T cell repertoires in COVID-19. Overall study context: Spain, Italy and the United States supplied samples that represented acute and convalescent COVID-19. Sources were T cells, B-cell-depleted T cells, or PBMCs; the material itself was cDNA or gDNA.

Deletions cut 3 bases from V and 5 bases from J, with 5 bases between. The CDR3 contains 11 residues. Germline values: CDR1 SGDLS, CDR2 YYNGEE. Per the authors' pipeline: The authors estimated nucleated cell counts from reference gene primer amplification. Some clones are missing from TCRdb's copy, which holds only in-frame ones; the method was immunoSEQ multiplex PCR. The V and J calls and clone size come from that table; D and trimming were worked out from the DNA. The repertoire holds around 80,000 clones, with roughly 78% as singletons. This receptor was identified in a woman in her 70s with acute or convalescent COVID-19. The sample was peripheral blood. The chain recombines TRBV9 with TRBJ1-2, with D uncertain. CDR3 sequence: CASSGAYGYTF. In DNA, the CDR3 is TGTGCCAGCAGCGGGGCGTATGGCTACACCTTC.